This T cell receptor (beta chain) is from a study of cytomegalovirus exposure and HLA in healthy donors. Study outcomes and limitations: Confirmation was obtained in vitro that three CMV-associated chains are specific for CMV antigens. TCR beta V segments were, for the most part, productive about 87% or about 30% of the time in an earlier analysis.

On this clone: Antigen specificity is unknown.

60 Vbeta and 13 Jbeta primers were used in PCR. Repertoires were generated with immunoSEQ multiplex PCR, while TCRdb's copy carries only in-frame clones and drops some. This table has around 110,000 clones, approximately 76% appearing once. The length of the CDR3 is 15 residues. CDR1 is SGHTA, CDR2 FQGNSA, per germline. V was cut by 5 bases and J by 3 bases, with 17 bases left in between. The clonotype comes from a man aged 18 to 30 in good health and CMV-seronegative. The gene calls are TRBV7-2 and TRBJ2-7, with D maybe TRBD1 (5 bases). Material for sequencing was PBMCs. The CDR3 loop is CASSVIGQGRYEQYF. The CDR3 DNA is TGTGCCAGCAGCGTAATCGGGCAGGGCCGCTACGAGCAGTACTTC.